This T cell receptor beta chain came from a study of blood T cells in healthy people across ages. Combining a sample-barcoded 5' primer with a J-beta primer mix, a second PCR ran for roughly 7 to 11 cycles. TCRdb ran MiXCR on the 5' RACE reads and lists one entry per CDR3 protein. The sample has about 800,000 distinct CDR3 sequences; about 62% are singletons. The V and J ends lost 4 bases and 4 bases respectively, with 6 bases between them. The CDR3 consists of 12 residues. Germline V gene sequence: CDR1 SGHDT, CDR2 YYEEEE. The receptor was derived from a man under 40 in good health. Input material: blood. This chain uses TRBV5-6 with TRBJ2-4; D is perhaps TRBD1 (6 bases). CDR3 sequence: CASSTGKNIQYF. The DNA of the CDR3 is TGTGCCAGCAGCACAGGGAAAAACATTCAGTACTTC.